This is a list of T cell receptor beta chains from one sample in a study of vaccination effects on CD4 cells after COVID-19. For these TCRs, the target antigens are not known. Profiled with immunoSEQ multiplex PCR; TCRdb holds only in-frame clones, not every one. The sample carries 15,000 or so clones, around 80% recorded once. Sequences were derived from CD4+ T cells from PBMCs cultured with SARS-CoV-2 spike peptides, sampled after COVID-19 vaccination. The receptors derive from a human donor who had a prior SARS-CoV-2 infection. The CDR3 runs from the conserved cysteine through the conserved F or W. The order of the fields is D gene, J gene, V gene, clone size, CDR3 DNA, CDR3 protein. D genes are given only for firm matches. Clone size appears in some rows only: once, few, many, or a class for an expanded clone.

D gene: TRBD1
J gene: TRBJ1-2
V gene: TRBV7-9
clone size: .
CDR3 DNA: TGTGCCAGCAGCTTATCAACAAACCGGGACAGGGATAACTATGGCTACACCTTC
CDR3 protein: CASSLSTNRDRDNYGYTF

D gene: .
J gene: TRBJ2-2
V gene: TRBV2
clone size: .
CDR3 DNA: TGTGCCAGCATGCGGACAGTTAACACCGGGGAGCTGTTTTTT
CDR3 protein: CASMRTVNTGELFF

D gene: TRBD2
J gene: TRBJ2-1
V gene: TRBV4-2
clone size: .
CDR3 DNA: TGTGCCAGCAGCTTAACGACTAGCGGGAGGATCGATGAGCAGTTCTTC
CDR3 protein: CASSLTTSGRIDEQFF

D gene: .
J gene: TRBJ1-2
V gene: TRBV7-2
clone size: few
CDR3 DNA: TGTGCCAGCAGCTTACGACGGAACTATGGCTACACCTTC
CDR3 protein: CASSLRRNYGYTF

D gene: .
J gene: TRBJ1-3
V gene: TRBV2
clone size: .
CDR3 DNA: TGTGCCAGCAAAGAGGGCTCTGGAAACACCATATATTTT
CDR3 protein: CASKEGSGNTIYF

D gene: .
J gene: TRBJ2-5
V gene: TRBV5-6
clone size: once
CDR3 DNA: TGTGCCAGCAGCTTGGGGCCAGCATACCAAGAGACCCAGTACTTC
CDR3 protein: CASSLGPAYQETQYF

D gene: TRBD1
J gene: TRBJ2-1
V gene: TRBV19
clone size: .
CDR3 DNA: TGTGCCAGTAGTACCCCGGACCGGGACAGTGCCTACAATGAGCAGTTCTTC
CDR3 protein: CASSTPDRDSAYNEQFF

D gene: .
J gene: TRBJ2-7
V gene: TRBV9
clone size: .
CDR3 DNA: TGTGCCAGCAGCGTAGAGTCGGGAGAGCACTACGAGCAGTACTTC
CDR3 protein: CASSVESGEHYEQYF

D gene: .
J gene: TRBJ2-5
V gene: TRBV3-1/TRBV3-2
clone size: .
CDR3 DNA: TGTGCCAGCAGCCAGGCAGAGACCCAGTACTTC
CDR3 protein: CASSQAETQYF

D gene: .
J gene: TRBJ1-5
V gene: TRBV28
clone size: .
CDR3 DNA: TGTGCCAGCCGAGATTACAGGAATCAGCCCCAGCATTTT
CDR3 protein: CASRDYRNQPQHF

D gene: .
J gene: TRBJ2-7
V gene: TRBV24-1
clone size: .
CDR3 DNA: TGTGCCACCAGTGATCGGTTCGAGCAGTACTTC
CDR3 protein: CATSDRFEQYF

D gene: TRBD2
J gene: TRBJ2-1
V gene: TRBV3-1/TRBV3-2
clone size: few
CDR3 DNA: TGTGCCACCAATCCAGGAGTGAGCGGGAGGGGGCAGTTCTTC
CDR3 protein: CATNPGVSGRGQFF

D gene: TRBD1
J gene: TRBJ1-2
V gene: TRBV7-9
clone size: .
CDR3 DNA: TGTGCCAGCAGCCCCAGGACAGGGCAAGGTGGCTACACCTTC
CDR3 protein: CASSPRTGQGGYTF

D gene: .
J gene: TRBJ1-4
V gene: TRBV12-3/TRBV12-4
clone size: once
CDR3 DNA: TGTGCCAGCAGTTTAGGTGCTAATGAAAAACTGTTTTTT
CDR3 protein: CASSLGANEKLFF

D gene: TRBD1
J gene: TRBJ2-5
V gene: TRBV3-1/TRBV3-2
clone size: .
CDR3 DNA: TGTGCCAGCAGCCACAACAGGGGGGCTGAGACCCAGTACTTC
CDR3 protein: CASSHNRGAETQYF

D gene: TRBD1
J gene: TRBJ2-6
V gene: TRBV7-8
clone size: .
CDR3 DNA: TGTGCCAGCAGCTTTGGACAGGGGGCGCCCACTGGGGCCAACGTCCTGACTTTC
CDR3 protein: CASSFGQGAPTGANVLTF

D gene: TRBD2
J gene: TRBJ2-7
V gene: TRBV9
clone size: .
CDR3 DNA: TGTGCCAGCAGCCCCTTCGGACTAGCGGGAGGAGGAGAGCAGTACTTC
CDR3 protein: CASSPFGLAGGGEQYF

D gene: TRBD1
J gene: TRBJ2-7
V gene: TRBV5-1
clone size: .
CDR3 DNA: TGCGCCAGCAGCGGCACAGGGGGATCGGCCGAGCAGTACTTC
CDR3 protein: CASSGTGGSAEQYF

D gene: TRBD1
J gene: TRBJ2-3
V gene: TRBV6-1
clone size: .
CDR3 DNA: TGTGCCAGCAGTGAATTGTGGACAGGGTCCACGACAGATACGCAGTATTTT
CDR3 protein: CASSELWTGSTTDTQYF

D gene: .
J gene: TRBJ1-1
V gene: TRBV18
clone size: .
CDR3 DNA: TGTGCCAGCTCACCACCGCAGGGGAACACTGAAGCTTTCTTT
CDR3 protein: CASSPPQGNTEAFF

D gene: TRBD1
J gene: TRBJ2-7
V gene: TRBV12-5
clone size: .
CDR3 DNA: TGTGCTAGTGGTGCTGGGGACAGGGACCACGAGCAGTACTTC
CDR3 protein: CASGAGDRDHEQYF

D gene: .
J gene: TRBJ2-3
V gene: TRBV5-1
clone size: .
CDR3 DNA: TGCGCCAGCAGCGTTCACAAAGATACGCAGTATTTT
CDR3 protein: CASSVHKDTQYF